Presented here are 18 T cell receptor beta chains from one specimen sequenced in a study of OX40 agonist ivuxolimab in advanced cancers. Clones were sequenced by immunoSEQ multiplex PCR, and TCRdb holds only the in-frame ones, with some missing. Counted here are about 71,000 clones, 85% to 95% occurring once; the ten biggest clones make up around a sixth. The source material was CD4+ or CD8+ T cells sorted from blood, sampled in a trial of the OX40 agonist ivuxolimab. Every receptor here comes from an adult with an advanced solid tumor such as melanoma, head and neck, liver or kidney cancer.

V is TRBV6-5 and J is TRBJ2-7; D uncertain. The CDR3 runs to 15 residues. V lost 0 bases to trimming and J lost 2 bases, with 11 bases between them. Germline CDR1 MNHEY, CDR2 SVGAGI. The DNA for the CDR3 is TGTGCCAGCAGTTACTCACCGACTGGACCCTACGAGCAGTACTTC. It codes for CASSYSPTGPYEQYF.

Concerning this clone: One end of the junction varies from germline; a read error may be responsible. The chain is built from TRBV27 and TRBJ2-7; D is unresolved. CDR3 length: 13 residues. Germline V gene lookup returns CDR1 MNHEY and CDR2 SMNVEV (reference sequence). CDR3 loop: CASSLGPRYAQYF. For the CDR3, the DNA is TGTGCCAGCAGTTTAGGACCCCGCTACGCGCAGTACTTC.

The chain carries TRBV4-1 and TRBJ1-4, with D perhaps matching TRBD1 (5 bases). Germline V CDR1 and CDR2: MGHRA, YSYEKL. The V end was cut by 1 base, the J end by 11 bases, with 11 bases between. This CDR3 spans 13 amino acids. The CDR3 DNA reads TGCGCCAGCAGCCAAGGACCGGGGGGGAAACTGTTTTTT. This encodes CASSQGPGGKLFF.

The rearrangement joins TRBV4-1 to TRBJ1-1, with 8 bases fitting TRBD1. V shed 0 bases, J shed 4 bases, and the junction held 7 bases outside the gene matches. Per the germline V gene, CDR1 is MGHRA and CDR2 is YSYEKL. This CDR3 contains 16 residues. CDR3 sequence reads: CASSQDGAGGGTEAFF. The CDR3 coding sequence is TGCGCCAGCAGCCAAGATGGGGCAGGGGGCGGCACTGAAGCTTTCTTT.

This CDR3 is CASSSWDGGDTQYF. The CDR3 DNA is TGTGCCAGCAGTTCCTGGGACGGGGGAGATACGCAGTATTTT. The chain joins TRBV27 to TRBJ2-3; perhaps TRBD2 as D (6 bases). Germline assignment: CDR1 MNHEY and CDR2 SMNVEV (reference sequence). CDR3 length: 14 residues. Trimming pared 4 bases from V and 5 bases from J, leaving 13 bases between.

This rearrangement joins TRBV27 to TRBJ1-4; maybe TRBD1 (6 bases). Per germline, CDR1 MNHEY and CDR2 SMNVEV (reference sequence). The CDR3 is 14 residues long. Trimming took 5 bases from V and 12 from J, leaving 19 bases between them. In DNA, the CDR3 is TGTGCCAGCAGTGCCCTGGGTGGGGGCGTGGAACTGTTTTTT. Amino acids: CASSALGGGVELFF.

The gene calls are TRBV28 and TRBJ1-1; weak D call: TRBD1 (5 bases). This CDR3 has 16 amino acids. The V gene's germline CDR1 is MDHEN and CDR2 SYDVKM. V was trimmed by 6 bases and J by 4 bases, leaving 21 bases between them. The CDR3 sequence: CASSLRTRAVATEAFF. The CDR3 DNA reads as TGTGCCAGCAGCTTGCGAACCAGGGCGGTTGCCACTGAAGCTTTCTTT.

J is TRBJ2-1 and V is TRBV9, with 12 bases fitting TRBD2. Germline-derived CDR1 and CDR2 are SGDLS and YYNGEE. The CDR3 contains 18 residues. Trimming removed 3 bases from V and 3 bases from J; junction bases left unmatched: 10. This CDR3 reads CASSGLGLAGPHYNEQFF. DNA for the CDR3: TGTGCCAGCAGCGGATTAGGACTAGCGGGACCTCACTACAATGAGCAGTTCTTC.

The genes are TRBV19 and TRBJ1-1, with D possibly TRBD1 on 5 matching bases. The CDR3 runs 14 residues. V was trimmed by 5 bases and J by 1 base, leaving 11 bases between them. CDR1 LNHDA and CDR2 SQIVND come from the germline V gene (reference sequence). This chain's CDR3 is CASSPWGPNTEAFF. For the CDR3, the DNA is TGTGCCAGTAGTCCCTGGGGCCCGAACACTGAAGCTTTCTTT.

The CDR3 sequence is CATRQGNYGYTF. The DNA of the CDR3 is TGTGCCACCAGACAGGGGAACTATGGCTACACCTTC. The chain couples TRBV15 to TRBJ1-2; 7 bases are a match to TRBD1. CDR3 length: 12 amino acids. V lost 6 bases to trimming and J lost 2 bases; unmatched junction nucleotides: 0. Germline V gives CDR1 LNHNV, CDR2 YYDKDF (reference sequence). The whole variable domain, remainder taken from reference TRBV15 and TRBJ1-2, is DAMVIQNPRYQVTQFGKPVTLSCSQTLNHNVMYWYQQKSSQAPKLLFHYYDKDFNNEADTPDNFQSRRPNTSFCFLDIRSPGLGDTAMYLCATRQGNYGYTFGSGTRLTVV.

V and J are TRBV7-9 and TRBJ2-1; D remains ambiguous. The V end lost 5 bases, the J end lost 10 bases, and 9 bases lay between the germline ends. CDR1 and CDR2 from the germline V gene are SEHNR and FQNEAQ (reference sequence). This CDR3 region has 11 residues. The CDR3 DNA is TGTGCCAGCAGCCATGGGCTAGAGCAGTTCTTC. Its translation is CASSHGLEQFF. The full variable domain, with the rest looked up from reference TRBV7-9 and TRBJ2-1, is DTGVSQNPRHKITKRGQNVTFRCDPISEHNRLYWYRQTLGQGPEFLTYFQNEAQLEKSRLLSDRFSAERPKGSFSTLEIQRTEQGDSAMYLCASSHGLEQFFGPGTRLTVL.

V is TRBV11-2 and J is TRBJ2-7, with 11 bases aligning to TRBD1. The CDR3 covers 16 residues. In germline, CDR1 is SGHAT, CDR2 FQNNGV. Losses at the gene ends were 5 bases for V and 7 bases for J; bases not matched to a gene: 13. This CDR3 is CASSPIPGQGGREQYF. The DNA of the CDR3 is TGTGCCAGCAGCCCAATTCCGGGACAGGGGGGTCGGGAGCAGTACTTC.

The V gene is TRBV7-2, the J gene TRBJ2-3, with TRBD2 identical over 9 bases. The V and J ends lost 3 bases and 0 bases, in that order; junction bases with no gene match: 1. Germline V gives CDR1 SGHTA, CDR2 FQGNSA. The CDR3 runs to 15 residues. CDR3 nucleotide sequence: TGTGCCAGCAGCTTTACTAGCGGGAGCACAGATACGCAGTATTTT. It translates to CASSFTSGSTDTQYF. Complete variable domain (other parts from reference TRBV7-2 and TRBJ2-3): GAGVSQSPSNKVTEKGKDVELRCDPISGHTALYWYRQSLGQGLEFLIYFQGNSAPDKSGLPSDRFSAERTGGSVSTLTIQRTQQEDSAVYLCASSFTSGSTDTQYFGPGTRLTVL.

V and J are TRBV27 and TRBJ2-5; D remains unclear. Germline CDR1 reads MNHEY; CDR2 reads SMNVEV (reference sequence). This CDR3 comprises 15 residues. Trimming removed 2 bases at V and 0 bases at J, with 10 bases between. This chain's CDR3 is CASSLSPTYQETQYF. The CDR3 DNA sequence: TGTGCCAGCAGTTTAAGTCCAACGTACCAAGAGACCCAGTACTTC.

The gene calls are TRBV5-4 and TRBJ1-3; TRBD1 agrees at 8 bases. Germline V gene data show CDR1 as SGHNT and CDR2 as YYREEE (reference sequence). The J segment lost 0 bases and the V segment lost 4 bases, leaving 3 bases of the junction unmatched. This CDR3 has 15 residues. The CDR3 reads CASSRQGYSGNTIYF. The CDR3 DNA sequence: TGTGCCAGCAGCCGACAGGGGTACTCTGGAAACACCATATATTTT.

This clone was counted once. The chain combines TRBV25-1 with TRBJ1-1; TRBD1 matches at 10 bases. This CDR3 has 16 amino acids. Trimming at V came to 2 bases and at J to 0 bases, leaving 3 bases not matched to a gene. Per germline, CDR1 MGHDK and CDR2 SYGVNS. CDR3 bases: TGTGCCAGCAGTGAACCGGGACAGGGGCTGAACACTGAAGCTTTCTTT. Translating it yields CASSEPGQGLNTEAFF.

The rearrangement joins TRBV18 to TRBJ1-4; D is possibly TRBD1 (6 bases). Deletions cut 0 bases from V and 3 bases from J, with 8 bases between. The CDR3 consists of 15 residues. CDR1 KGHSH and CDR2 LQKENI come from the germline V gene. CDR3 DNA: TGTGCCAGCTCACCACCGGGGGGGCCTAATGAAAAACTGTTTTTT. Translation gives CASSPPGGPNEKLFF. The full variable domain, in which reference TRBV18 and TRBJ1-4 provide the parts outside the CDR3, is NAGVMQNPRHLVRRRGQEARLRCSPMKGHSHVYWYRQLPEEGLKFMVYLQKENIIDESGMPKERFSAEFPKEGPSILRIQQVVRGDSAAYFCASSPPGGPNEKLFFGSGTQLSVL.

The chain is built from TRBV7-6 and TRBJ1-1; the D gene is possibly TRBD1 (5 bases). Trimming shortened V by 1 base and J by 5 bases, and 11 bases separated the two germline ends. CDR1 and CDR2 from the germline V gene are SGHVS and FNYEAQ. The CDR3 runs to 14 residues. CDR3 amino acids: CASSLVLGGTEAFF. The CDR3 DNA sequence: TGTGCCAGCAGCTTAGTCTTGGGGGGGACTGAAGCTTTCTTT.